Presented here are 21 T cell receptor beta chains from one specimen sequenced in a study of blood T cell repertoires in COVID-19. TCRdb keeps only in-frame clones here, not all; method: immunoSEQ multiplex PCR. The sample lists 70,000 to 100,000 clones, 80% to 90% seen once, with about a sixth in the top ten. The sequenced sample consisted of peripheral blood. These receptor sequences come from an elderly woman with acute or convalescent COVID-19.

The chain combines TRBV10-1 with TRBJ1-3; D call uncertain. Germline V gene lookup returns CDR1 WNHNN and CDR2 SYGVQD (reference sequence). The CDR3 contains 14 residues. Trimming left V 3 bases short and J 0 bases short, with 6 bases between. In DNA, the CDR3 is TGCGCCAGCAGTGACGGGAGCTCTGGAAACACCATATATTTT. This gives the protein CASSDGSSGNTIYF.

The gene calls are TRBV10-3 and TRBJ1-2; 8 positions match TRBD1. Germline V gives CDR1 ENHRY, CDR2 SYGVKD. The CDR3 loop spans 12 amino acids. Germline trimming cut 10 bases from V and 6 bases from J; bases unmatched to any gene: 7. Here the CDR3 reads CANGLQGDGYTF. The CDR3, as DNA: TGTGCCAACGGACTACAGGGGGATGGCTACACCTTC.

This sequence joins TRBV6-1 and TRBJ1-2; no firm D call. Germline assignment: CDR1 MNHNS and CDR2 SASEGT. Trimming pared 2 bases from V and 4 bases from J, leaving 14 bases between. The CDR3 is 15 residues long. CDR3 sequence reads: CASSEQAVQVYGYTF. CDR3 DNA sequence: TGTGCCAGCAGTGAACAGGCCGTGCAAGTCTATGGCTACACCTTC.

The CDR3 DNA follows: TGTGCCAGCAGCTTAACCGAGGGGAACACTGAAGCTTTCTTT. Its protein is CASSLTEGNTEAFF. The chain is built from TRBV11-2 and TRBJ1-1; D gene ambiguous. CDR3 length: 14 amino acids. The germline CDR1 and CDR2 sequences are SGHAT and FQNNGV. Trimming removed 2 bases at V and 1 base at J, with 8 bases between.

The genes are TRBV4-3 and TRBJ1-2; no firm D call. V was trimmed by 2 bases and J by 8 bases, leaving 21 bases between them. The germline V gene encodes CDR1 LGHNA and CDR2 YSLEER. The CDR3 sequence is 16 residues long. The CDR3, as DNA: TGCGCCAGCAGCCAAAGTTTTGGCACCTCGACTGGGGGCTACACCTTC. Protein: CASSQSFGTSTGGYTF.

This chain joins TRBV27 and TRBJ1-1; D is perhaps TRBD1 (5 bases). The ends were cut back, 2 bases at V and 5 bases at J, with 12 bases in the middle. The length of the CDR3 is 14 residues. Germline V gene data show CDR1 as MNHEY and CDR2 as SMNVEV (reference sequence). The CDR3 sequence: CASSLGSEGTEAFF. CDR3 in DNA: TGTGCCAGCAGTTTAGGGTCGGAGGGGACTGAAGCTTTCTTT.

The gene calls are TRBV19 and TRBJ1-6, with D hard to call. Between the trimmed V and J ends, which lost 3 bases and 8 bases, there was a span of 11 bases. CDR3 length equals 14 residues. Per germline, CDR1 LNHDA and CDR2 SQIVND (reference sequence). The CDR3 DNA follows: TGTGCCAGTAGTATTCCGCCAGTCTATTCACCCCTCCACTTT. Residues: CASSIPPVYSPLHF.

The V call is TRBV29-1, the J call TRBJ1-1; 8 positions match TRBD1. The J segment lost 5 bases and the V segment lost 0 bases, leaving 14 bases of the junction unmatched. Germline V gene sequence: CDR1 SQVTM, CDR2 ANQGSEA. CDR3 length equals 17 residues. The CDR3 protein is CSVEDRGNRGLYTEAFF. Written as DNA, the CDR3 is TGCAGCGTTGAAGATCGAGGGAACAGGGGGTTGTATACTGAAGCTTTCTTT.

In nucleotides, the CDR3 is TGTGCCAGCAGTTACTCGGTGGAGGGAAACTATGGCTACACCTTC. The encoded protein is CASSYSVEGNYGYTF. V usage is TRBV6-5 and J usage is TRBJ1-2; D is unclear. Trimming took 0 bases from V and 2 from J, leaving 10 bases between them. Looked up from germline, CDR1 is MNHEY and CDR2 is SVGAGI. The CDR3 contains 15 residues.

V is TRBV5-4 and J is TRBJ1-1; D is possibly TRBD1 (6 bases). V gave up 2 bases and J gave up 4 bases, with 21 bases separating them. The V gene's germline CDR1 is SGHNT and CDR2 YYREEE (reference sequence). The CDR3 consists of 17 residues. The CDR3 reads CASSLYRGSAVGTEAFF. CDR3 nucleotide sequence: TGTGCCAGCAGCTTATATAGGGGGTCCGCGGTGGGCACTGAAGCTTTCTTT.

This chain links TRBV9 with TRBJ2-1, with D perhaps TRBD2 (6 bases). The CDR3 extends over 17 amino acids. Trimming removed 3 bases from V and 2 bases from J, with 18 bases in between. The germline CDR1 and CDR2 sequences are SGDLS and YYNGEE. The CDR3 DNA is TGTGCCAGCAGCGAGAAGGGACTCCACGGGCCCTACAATGAGCAGTTCTTC. It is translated as CASSEKGLHGPYNEQFF.

This clone was recorded once. The rearrangement uses TRBV19 and TRBJ2-2; D remains ambiguous. V lost 5 bases, J lost 6 bases, and 16 bases lay in between. Germline assignment: CDR1 LNHDA and CDR2 SQIVND (reference sequence). This CDR3 is 15 amino acids long. The CDR3 here is CASSVSHAGPGELFF. Here the CDR3 DNA reads TGTGCCAGTAGTGTCAGCCATGCAGGCCCCGGGGAGCTGTTTTTT.

The chain links TRBV14 to TRBJ1-2; D is unclear. This CDR3 comprises 14 residues. The germline gives CDR1 SGHDN, CDR2 FVKESK. Trimming shortened V by 1 base and J by 3 bases, and 9 bases separated the two germline ends. The CDR3 sequence: CASSQVGRDYGYTF. CDR3 coding DNA: TGTGCCAGCAGCCAAGTTGGGAGGGACTATGGCTACACCTTC.

The V call is TRBV27, the J call TRBJ1-1; 8 bases agree with TRBD1. This CDR3 contains 14 residues. Germline CDR1 and CDR2: MNHEY and SMNVEV (reference sequence). The V gene end was trimmed by 4 bases and the J gene end by 0 bases; junction bases not matched to a gene: 1. The CDR3 DNA follows: TGTGCCAGCAGTTCGGACAGGGTGAACACTGAAGCTTTCTTT. This encodes CASSSDRVNTEAFF.

The gene calls are TRBV7-2 and TRBJ1-2; 7 bases are shared with TRBD1. There are 13 residues in the CDR3. With 3 bases clipped from V and 6 bases from J, the junction kept 4 bases outside the gene matches. Germline V CDR1 and CDR2: SGHTA, FQGNSA. DNA of the CDR3: TGTGCCAGCAGCTTCCGACAGGGCGATGGCTACACCTTC. Its protein product is CASSFRQGDGYTF.

The chain carries TRBV6-4 and TRBJ1-2; D is uncertain. This CDR3 spans 19 amino acids. Germline CDR1 MRHNA, CDR2 SNTAGT. V was cut by 4 bases and J by 4 bases, with 28 bases left in between. CDR3 sequence: CASSALPGGPSDPFYGYTF. DNA of the CDR3: TGTGCCAGCAGTGCTCTCCCGGGAGGCCCGAGCGACCCTTTCTATGGCTACACCTTC.

The rearrangement links TRBV11-3 to TRBJ2-5; 8 nucleotides match TRBD1. CDR1 is SGHNT and CDR2 is YENEEA in the germline V gene. The CDR3 covers 15 residues. V shed 5 bases and J 2 bases; nucleotides not matched to a gene: 7. CDR3 bases: TGTGCCAGCAGCCCCCGGAGGACAGGGCAAGAGACCCAGTACTTC. Translating gives CASSPRRTGQETQYF.

This clone showed up just once. The V call is TRBV6-5, the J call TRBJ2-7, with 8 positions matching TRBD2. V lost 5 bases to trimming and J lost 6 bases; unmatched junction nucleotides: 9. This CDR3 has 14 residues. CDR1 MNHEY and CDR2 SVGAGI come from the germline V gene. Here the CDR3 reads CASSNPAGAGEQYF. As DNA, the CDR3 is TGTGCCAGCAGTAACCCAGCGGGGGCGGGCGAGCAGTACTTC.

This clone was seen only a few times. V is TRBV11-3 and J is TRBJ2-2; tentatively, D is TRBD1 (6 bases). The germline V gene encodes CDR1 SGHNT and CDR2 YENEEA. V dropped 5 bases and J dropped 5 bases, with 18 bases sitting between them. CDR3 length equals 16 residues. The CDR3 here is CASSPLTGRGTGELFF. The CDR3 DNA sequence: TGTGCCAGCAGCCCCCTGACAGGAAGGGGGACCGGGGAGCTGTTTTTT.

This chain joins TRBV11-2 and TRBJ1-6, with D possibly TRBD1 on 6 matching bases. The V end lost 5 bases, the J end lost 9 bases, and 14 bases lay between the germline ends. The CDR3 consists of 14 residues. CDR1 and CDR2 (germline): SGHAT, FQNNGV. In DNA form, the CDR3 reads TGTGCCAGCAGCCCACAGCGACAGGTTTCACCCCTCCACTTT. Translation gives CASSPQRQVSPLHF.

This clone was detected once. The CDR3 region is CATTQDENYGYTF. In DNA, the CDR3 is TGTGCCACCACACAGGATGAAAACTATGGCTACACCTTC. The chain is built from TRBV10-3 and TRBJ1-2, with D possibly matching TRBD1 (5 bases). V lost 10 bases and J lost 2, with 14 bases in between. CDR1 is ENHRY and CDR2 is SYGVKD in the germline V gene. The CDR3 is 13 amino acids.